The entry that follows covers one T cell receptor (beta chain) sequence. Assay used: immunoSEQ multiplex PCR; TCRdb lists only in-frame clones, some missing. The sample lists tens of thousands of clones, approximately 70% occurring once. The data were taken from a study of blood T cell repertoires in COVID-19. Study details: T cells, B-cell-depleted T cells, or PBMCs provided the cDNA or gDNA that served as material.

The sample taken for sequencing was peripheral blood. The origin of this receptor is a man aged 80 or over with acute or convalescent COVID-19.

CDR3 in DNA: TGTGCCAGCAGCCAAGATAGGCGGACAGGGGGCTCCTACGAGCAGTACTTC. Its protein is CASSQDRRTGGSYEQYF. This rearrangement joins TRBV14 to TRBJ2-7, with 10 nucleotides matching TRBD1. Germline trimming cut 0 bases from V and 0 bases from J; bases unmatched to any gene: 5. Germline CDR1 is SGHDN and CDR2 is FVKESK. CDR3 length equals 17 residues.